This T cell receptor (beta chain) emerged from a study of T cell responses to AZD1222 COVID-19 vaccine. Generated by immunoSEQ multiplex PCR, the TCRdb table keeps only in-frame clones and is missing some. This sample has 150,000 to 180,000 clones; 88% occur once, and the top ten carry approximately 3.1%. Regarding this clone: The antigen is not known.

This CDR3 contains 14 residues. J gave up 1 base and V 7 bases, and 2 bases lay outside the gene matches. In germline, CDR1 is SGHTA, CDR2 FQGNSA. Whole-study results and caveats: Just a handful of people given AZD1222 tested seropositive at baseline. Two AZD1222 administrations were followed by greater Spike-specific TCR breadth and depth.

The sample in question was peripheral blood, obtained on day 0 of AZD1222 vaccination. The chain links TRBV7-2 to TRBJ2-2; TRBD1 agrees at 8 bases. The sequence was obtained from an adult in good health. In nucleotides, the CDR3 is TGTGCCAGCAAAGGGACAGGGAACACCGGGGAGCTGTTTTTT. Protein product: CASKGTGNTGELFF.